Listed here is a single TCR beta chain. Antigen: not known. The repertoire was sequenced with immunoSEQ multiplex PCR; TCRdb's copy has only in-frame clones and lacks some. The sample has some 630,000 clones; roughly 95% are singletons. It was CD45RO-negative cells, positively selected for CCR7, that made up naive CD8 cells, with terminally differentiated effector memory CD45RA+ cells excluded. Healthy and HIV-negative, the adult donors had no recent acute infections or vaccinations. This entry comes from a study of shared clonotypes between healthy human individuals. V lost 7 bases and J lost 4; bases outside the gene matches: 10. The CDR3 runs to 15 residues. CDR1 MDHEN and CDR2 SYDVKM come from the germline V gene. Study-level points and caveats: Among the subsets, naive ones generally showed larger estimated richness than memory ones.

The gene calls are TRBV28 and TRBJ1-2; 9 bases match TRBD1. The specimen sequenced was naive CD8+ T cells sorted from blood. The TCR was taken from a woman aged 25 to 39 in good health. This chain's CDR3 is CASTPNRGHRYGYTF. The CDR3 DNA reads TGTGCCAGCACCCCTAACAGGGGGCATCGCTATGGCTACACCTTC.